This entry describes one TCR beta chain. The CDR3 contains 16 residues. Germline V gene sequence: CDR1 LNHDA, CDR2 SQIVND (reference sequence). The J segment lost 2 bases and the V segment lost 8 bases, leaving 10 bases of the junction unmatched. It was with 60 Vbeta and 13 Jbeta primers that the PCR ran. Sequenced by immunoSEQ multiplex PCR; TCRdb stores in-frame clones only, minus some. The sample consists of under 200,000 clones, around 80% of them appearing once. The record originates from a study of cytomegalovirus exposure and HLA in healthy donors. Sample: PBMCs. The clonotype originates from a young man in good health and CMV-seropositive. The rearrangement links TRBV19 to TRBJ2-7; 12 bases align to TRBD2. The CDR3 sequence is CASSTGTSGPPYEQYF. CDR3 bases: TGTGCCAGTTCAACAGGGACTAGCGGGCCCCCCTACGAGCAGTACTTC. The full variable domain, its missing parts supplied by reference TRBV19 and TRBJ2-7, is DGGITQSPKYLFRKEGQNVTLSCEQNLNHDAMYWYRQDPGQGLRLIYYSQIVNDFQKGDIAEGYSVSREKKESFPLTVTSAQKNPTAFYLCASSTGTSGPPYEQYFGPGTRLTVT.